The T cell receptor beta chain under discussion was sequenced for a study of T cell repertoires in cytomegalovirus infection. This CDR3 region has 14 residues. Looked up from germline, CDR1 is MGHRA and CDR2 is YSYEKL. In its sample, this clonotype was seen a few times. As yet, its antigen is unknown. One end of the junction fails to match germline, which may point to a read error. TCRdb re-called the reads through MiXCR, storing one row per CDR3 protein. The data contain roughly 170,000 distinct CDR3 sequences, about 20% of them seen just once; the ten biggest clones take up roughly 27%. This TCR was recovered from a human donor in good health (CMV status not recorded). Some clones in this sample may be carry-over from other donors' samples. This material consisted of CD8+ T cells from cultured PBMCs, taken from culture after CMV antigen stimulation. The chain employs TRBV4-1 and TRBJ1-3; D call uncertain. CDR3 amino acids: CASNQSSYGNTIYF. CDR3 nucleotide sequence: TGCGCCAGCAACCAAAGTTCTTATGGAAACACCATATATTTT.